Sequencing of this T cell receptor beta chain was carried out in a study of beta chain features in type 1 diabetes. The study's findings and limits: Naive, central memory and Treg TCRB repertoires appeared more alike in patients than in healthy donors.

CDR3 length: 16 amino acids. V gave up 1 base and J gave up 5 bases; unmatched junction bases: 10. Germline V lookup: CDR1 LNHNV, CDR2 YYDKDF (reference sequence). Points on this clone: Its antigen is unknown.

Isolated RNA was reverse transcribed in full, so expressed TCRB transcripts were sequenced. TCRdb's copy holds only in-frame clones and misses some; the assay was immunoSEQ multiplex PCR. The table lists roughly 400,000 clones, about 14% of them singletons. Sequenced: naive CD4+ T cells from blood. V usage is TRBV15 and J usage is TRBJ1-2; TRBD1 matches at 7 bases. The clonotype comes from a man younger than 40 in good health. The CDR3 DNA reads TGTGCCACCAGCAGAGGAGGGACAGAGACTATTTATGGCTACACCTTC. Translated, it gives CATSRGGTETIYGYTF.